This TCR beta chain was sequenced in a study of T cells in women clearing cervical HPV infection. Study background: Only a few women had HLA typing results available. Study conclusions and caveats: It is unknown whether associations predate infection; no effector/memory or HPV-specific sorting. Cases carried less TRBV6-7 than controls: approximately 0.1% versus 0.16%.

immunoSEQ multiplex PCR used an average of around 1,200 ng genomic DNA. Here immunoSEQ multiplex PCR was the method, and the copy in TCRdb shows in-frame clones only, minus some. The repertoire shows fewer than 15,000 clones; the top ten hold roughly 25%. As to this clone: Its antigen remains unknown. The CDR3 end falls 3 residues outside the read, so it is completed with the germline J gene.

The CDR3 has 15 residues. Trimming took 2 bases from V and 6 from J; bases not matched to a gene: 7. The germline gives CDR1 KGHSH, CDR2 LQKENI. This chain uses TRBV18 with TRBJ2-1, with TRBD2 matching over 7 bases. This TCR was recovered from a woman aged 18 to 75 with a cervical HPV16 infection that either progressed to CIN3+ or cleared (not recorded which). Input material: blood buffy coat. The CDR3 region is CASSPSGNGINEQFF. The covered CDR3 bases are TGTGCCAGCTCACCAAGCGGGAATGGGATCAATGAG.